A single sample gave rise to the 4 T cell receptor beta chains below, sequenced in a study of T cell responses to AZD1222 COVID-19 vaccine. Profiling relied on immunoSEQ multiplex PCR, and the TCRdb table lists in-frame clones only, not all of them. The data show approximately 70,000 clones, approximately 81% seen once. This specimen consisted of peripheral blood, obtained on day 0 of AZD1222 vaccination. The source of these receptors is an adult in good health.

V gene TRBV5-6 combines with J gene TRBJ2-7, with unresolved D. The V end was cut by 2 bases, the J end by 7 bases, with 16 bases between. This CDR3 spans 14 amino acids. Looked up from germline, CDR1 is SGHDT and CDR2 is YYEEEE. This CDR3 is CASSFSLGFGEQYF. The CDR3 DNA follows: TGTGCCAGCAGCTTCTCGCTAGGTTTCGGGGAGCAGTACTTC.

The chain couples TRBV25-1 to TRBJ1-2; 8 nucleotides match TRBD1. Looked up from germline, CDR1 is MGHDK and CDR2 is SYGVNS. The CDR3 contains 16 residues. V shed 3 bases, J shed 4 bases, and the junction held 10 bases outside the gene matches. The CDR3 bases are TGTGCCAGCAGTGACCCCGGGACAGGCGAAACCTATGGCTACACCTTC. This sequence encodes CASSDPGTGETYGYTF.

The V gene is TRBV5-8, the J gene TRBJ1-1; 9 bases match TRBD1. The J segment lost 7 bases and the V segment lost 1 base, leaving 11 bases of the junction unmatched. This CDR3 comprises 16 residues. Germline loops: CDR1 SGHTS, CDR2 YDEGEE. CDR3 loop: CASSLPGQGASFEAFF. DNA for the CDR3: TGTGCCAGCAGCTTGCCGGGACAGGGAGCTTCGTTTGAAGCTTTCTTT.

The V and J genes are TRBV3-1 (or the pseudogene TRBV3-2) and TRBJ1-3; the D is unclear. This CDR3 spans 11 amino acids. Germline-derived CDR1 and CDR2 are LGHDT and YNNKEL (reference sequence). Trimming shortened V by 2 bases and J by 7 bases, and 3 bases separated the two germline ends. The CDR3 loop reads CASSQLNTIYF. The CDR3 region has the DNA TGTGCCAGCAGCCAATTGAACACCATATATTTT.